This T cell receptor (beta chain) came from a study of cytomegalovirus exposure and HLA in healthy donors. Findings and limits, study-wide: Upon later analysis, HLA-associated TCR beta chains proved more clonally expanded than other, equally common chains.

A multiplex PCR was run with 60 Vbeta primers and 13 Jbeta primers. Here immunoSEQ multiplex PCR was the method, and the copy in TCRdb shows in-frame clones only, minus some. In the table there are more than 65,000 clones, about 68% of which are singletons. To note about this clone: The antigen remains undetermined.

Germline-derived CDR1 and CDR2 are MNHNY and SVGAGI (reference sequence). The trim removed 6 bases at V and 1 base at J, leaving 4 bases unmatched. This CDR3 is built from 14 residues. Each donor was nominally healthy when sampled (though unrecorded immune exposures were likely). The sample was PBMCs. The chain joins TRBV6-6 to TRBJ2-5; 8 nucleotides match TRBD1. The receptor comes from a woman in her forties or fifties in good health and CMV-seropositive. CDR3 amino acids: CASRLGQVQETQYF. CDR3 DNA: TGTGCCAGCAGGCTGGGACAGGTCCAAGAGACCCAGTACTTC.